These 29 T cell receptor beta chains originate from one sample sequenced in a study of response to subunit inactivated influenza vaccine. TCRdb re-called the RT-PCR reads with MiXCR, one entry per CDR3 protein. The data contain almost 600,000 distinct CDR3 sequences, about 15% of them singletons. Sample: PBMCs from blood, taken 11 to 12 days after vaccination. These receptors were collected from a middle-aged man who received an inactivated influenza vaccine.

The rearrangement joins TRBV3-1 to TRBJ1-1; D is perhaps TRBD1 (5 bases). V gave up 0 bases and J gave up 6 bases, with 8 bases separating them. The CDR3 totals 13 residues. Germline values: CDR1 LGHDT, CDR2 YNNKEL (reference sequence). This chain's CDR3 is CASSQDGAAEAFF. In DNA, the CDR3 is TGTGCCAGCAGCCAAGATGGGGCAGCTGAAGCTTTCTTT.

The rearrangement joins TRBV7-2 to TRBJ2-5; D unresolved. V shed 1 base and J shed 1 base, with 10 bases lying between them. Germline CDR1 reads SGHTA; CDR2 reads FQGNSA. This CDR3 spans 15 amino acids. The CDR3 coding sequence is TGTGCCAGCAGCTTAGTTCGCAGTCTCCAAGAGACCCAGTACTTC. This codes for CASSLVRSLQETQYF.

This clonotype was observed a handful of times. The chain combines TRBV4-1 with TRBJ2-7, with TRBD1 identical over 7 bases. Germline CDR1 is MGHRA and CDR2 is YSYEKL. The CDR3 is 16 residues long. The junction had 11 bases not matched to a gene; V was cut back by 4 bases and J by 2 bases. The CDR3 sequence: CASSPQPGTVTYEQYF. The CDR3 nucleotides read TGCGCCAGCAGCCCCCAACCCGGGACAGTTACCTACGAGCAGTACTTC.

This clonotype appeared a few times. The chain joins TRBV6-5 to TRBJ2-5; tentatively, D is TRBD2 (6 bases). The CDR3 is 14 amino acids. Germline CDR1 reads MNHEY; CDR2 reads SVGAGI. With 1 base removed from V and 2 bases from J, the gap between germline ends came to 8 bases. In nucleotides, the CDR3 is TGTGCCAGCAGTTACTGGGGGACTCAAGAGACCCAGTACTTC. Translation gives CASSYWGTQETQYF.

DNA of the CDR3: TGCGCCAGCAGCCAAGATGCAGGACAGGGGAACACTGAAGCTTTCTTT. Protein product: CASSQDAGQGNTEAFF. The V call is TRBV4-3, the J call TRBJ1-1, with 8 bases matching TRBD1. V trimming: 0 bases; J trimming: 1 base; junction bases outside the gene matches: 4. The CDR3 is 16 amino acids. Germline values: CDR1 LGHNA, CDR2 YSLEER.

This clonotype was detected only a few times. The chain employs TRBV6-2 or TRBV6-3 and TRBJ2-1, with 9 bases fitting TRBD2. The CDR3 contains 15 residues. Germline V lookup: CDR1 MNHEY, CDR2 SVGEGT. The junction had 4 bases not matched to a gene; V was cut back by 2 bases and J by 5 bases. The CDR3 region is CASSYASGINNEQFF. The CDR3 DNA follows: TGTGCCAGCAGTTACGCTAGCGGGATTAACAATGAGCAGTTCTTC.

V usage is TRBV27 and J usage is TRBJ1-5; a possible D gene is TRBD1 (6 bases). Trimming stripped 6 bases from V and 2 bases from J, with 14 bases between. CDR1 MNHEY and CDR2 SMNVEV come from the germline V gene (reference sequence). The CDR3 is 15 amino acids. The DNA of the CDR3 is TGTGCCAGCAGCTCCGACAGGACCCGCAATCAGCCCCAGCATTTT. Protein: CASSSDRTRNQPQHF.

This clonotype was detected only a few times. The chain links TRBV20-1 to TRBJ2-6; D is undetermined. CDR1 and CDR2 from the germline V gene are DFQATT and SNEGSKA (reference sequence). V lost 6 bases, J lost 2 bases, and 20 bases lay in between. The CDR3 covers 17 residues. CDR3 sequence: CSAKKATAPAGANVLTF. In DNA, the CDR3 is TGCAGTGCAAAAAAGGCCACTGCACCGGCTGGGGCCAACGTCCTGACTTTC.

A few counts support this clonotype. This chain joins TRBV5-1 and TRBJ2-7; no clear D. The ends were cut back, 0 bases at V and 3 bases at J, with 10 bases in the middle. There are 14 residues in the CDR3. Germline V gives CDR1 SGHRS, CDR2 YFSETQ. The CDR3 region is CASSLDVGLYEQYF. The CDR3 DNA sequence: TGCGCCAGCAGCTTGGATGTAGGCCTCTACGAGCAGTACTTC.

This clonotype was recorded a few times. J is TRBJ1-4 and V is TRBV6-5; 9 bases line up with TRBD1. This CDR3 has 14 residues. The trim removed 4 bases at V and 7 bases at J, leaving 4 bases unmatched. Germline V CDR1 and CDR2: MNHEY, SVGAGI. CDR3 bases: TGTGCCAGCAGTTGGACAGGGGAATTTGAAAAACTGTTTTTT. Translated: CASSWTGEFEKLFF.

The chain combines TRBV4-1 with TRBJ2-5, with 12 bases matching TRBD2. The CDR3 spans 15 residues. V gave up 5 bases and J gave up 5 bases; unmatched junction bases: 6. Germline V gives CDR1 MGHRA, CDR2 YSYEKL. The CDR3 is CASSSPGTSGETQYF. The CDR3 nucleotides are TGCGCCAGCAGCTCCCCCGGGACTAGCGGGGAGACCCAGTACTTC.

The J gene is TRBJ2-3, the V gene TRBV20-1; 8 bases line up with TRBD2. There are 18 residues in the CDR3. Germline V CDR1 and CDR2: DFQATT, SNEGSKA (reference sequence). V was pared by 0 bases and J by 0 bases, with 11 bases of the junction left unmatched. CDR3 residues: CSAREWLAGTTSTDTQYF. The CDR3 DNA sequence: TGCAGTGCTAGAGAGTGGCTAGCGGGCACGACTAGCACAGATACGCAGTATTTT.

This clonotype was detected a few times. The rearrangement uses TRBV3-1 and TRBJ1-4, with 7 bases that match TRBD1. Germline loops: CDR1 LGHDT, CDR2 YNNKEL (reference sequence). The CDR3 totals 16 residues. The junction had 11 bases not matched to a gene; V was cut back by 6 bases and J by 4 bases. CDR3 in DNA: TGTGCCAGCAGTCCCACTTCGACAGGGTTTAATGAAAAACTGTTTTTT. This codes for CASSPTSTGFNEKLFF.

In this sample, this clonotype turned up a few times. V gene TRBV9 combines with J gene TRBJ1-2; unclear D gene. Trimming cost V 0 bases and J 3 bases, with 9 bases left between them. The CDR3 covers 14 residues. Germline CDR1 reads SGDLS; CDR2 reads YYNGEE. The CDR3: CASSVGRGYYGYTF. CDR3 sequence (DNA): TGTGCCAGCAGCGTAGGTCGGGGTTACTATGGCTACACCTTC.

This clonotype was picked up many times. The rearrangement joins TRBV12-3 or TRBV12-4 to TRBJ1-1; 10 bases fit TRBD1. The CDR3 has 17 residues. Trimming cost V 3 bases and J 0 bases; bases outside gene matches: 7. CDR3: CASSFTRTGGLNTEAFF. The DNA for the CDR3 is TGTGCCAGCAGTTTCACTCGGACAGGGGGGTTGAACACTGAAGCTTTCTTT.

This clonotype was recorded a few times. CDR3 coding DNA: TGTGCCAGCACTTCGGGGTGGAGGCGACAGAACTATGGCTACACCTTC. Translation: CASTSGWRRQNYGYTF. The V call is TRBV6-2 or TRBV6-3, the J call TRBJ1-2, with D tentatively TRBD1 (5 bases). The CDR3 has 16 amino acids. Deletions cut 7 bases from V and 2 bases from J, with 20 bases between. CDR1 is MNHEY, CDR2 SVGEGT, per germline.

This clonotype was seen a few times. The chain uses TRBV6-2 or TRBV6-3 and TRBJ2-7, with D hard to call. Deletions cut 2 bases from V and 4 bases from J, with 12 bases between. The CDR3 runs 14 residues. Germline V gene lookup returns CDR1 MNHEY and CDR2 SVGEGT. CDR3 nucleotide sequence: TGTGCCAGCAGTTACAGCGACACCACTTACGAGCAGTACTTC. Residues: CASSYSDTTYEQYF.

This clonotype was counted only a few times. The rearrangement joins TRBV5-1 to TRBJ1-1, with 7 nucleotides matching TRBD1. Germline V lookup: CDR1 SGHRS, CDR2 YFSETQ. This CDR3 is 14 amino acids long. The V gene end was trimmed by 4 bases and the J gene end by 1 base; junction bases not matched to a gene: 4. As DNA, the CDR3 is TGCGCCAGCAGCGTCGGGACAGAGAACACTGAAGCTTTCTTT. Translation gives CASSVGTENTEAFF.

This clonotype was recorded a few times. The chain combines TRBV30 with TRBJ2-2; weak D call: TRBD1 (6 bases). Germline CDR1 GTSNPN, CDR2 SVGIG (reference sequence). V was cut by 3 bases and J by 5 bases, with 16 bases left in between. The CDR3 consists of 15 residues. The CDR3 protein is CAWSPGQGNTGELFF. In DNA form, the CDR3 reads TGTGCCTGGAGCCCCGGGCAGGGGAATACCGGGGAGCTGTTTTTT. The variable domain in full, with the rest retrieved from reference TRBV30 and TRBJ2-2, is SQTIHQWPATLVQPVGSPLSLECTVEGTSNPNLYWYRQAAGRGLQLLFYSVGIGQISSEVPQNLSASRPQDRQFILSSKKLLLSDSGFYLCAWSPGQGNTGELFFGEGSRLTVL.

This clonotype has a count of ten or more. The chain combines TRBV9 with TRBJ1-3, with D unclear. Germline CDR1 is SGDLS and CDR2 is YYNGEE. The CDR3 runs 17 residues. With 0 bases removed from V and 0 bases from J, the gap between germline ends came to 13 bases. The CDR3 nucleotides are TGTGCCAGCAGCGTAGCCCCGGCCCAGAGCTCTGGAAACACCATATATTTT. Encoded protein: CASSVAPAQSSGNTIYF.

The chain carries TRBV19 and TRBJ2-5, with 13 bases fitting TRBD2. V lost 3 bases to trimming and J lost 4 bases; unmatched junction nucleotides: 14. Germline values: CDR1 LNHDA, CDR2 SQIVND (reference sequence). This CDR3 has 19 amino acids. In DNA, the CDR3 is TGTGCCAGTAGTATGGGACTAGCGGGGAGATTGGCTTTTGGAGAGACCCAGTACTTC. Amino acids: CASSMGLAGRLAFGETQYF.

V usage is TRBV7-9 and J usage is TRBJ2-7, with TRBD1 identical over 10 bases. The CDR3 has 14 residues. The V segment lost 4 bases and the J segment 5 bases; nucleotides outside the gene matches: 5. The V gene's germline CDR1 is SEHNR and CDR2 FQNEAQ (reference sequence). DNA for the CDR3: TGTGCCAGCAGCTGGGGACAGGGGTTCAACGAGCAGTACTTC. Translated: CASSWGQGFNEQYF.

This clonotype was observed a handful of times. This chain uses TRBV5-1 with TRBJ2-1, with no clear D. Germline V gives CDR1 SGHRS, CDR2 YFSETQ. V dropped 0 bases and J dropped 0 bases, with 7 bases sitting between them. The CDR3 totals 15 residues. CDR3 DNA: TGCGCCAGCAGCTTGGAGCTGAGCTCCTACAATGAGCAGTTCTTC. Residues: CASSLELSSYNEQFF.

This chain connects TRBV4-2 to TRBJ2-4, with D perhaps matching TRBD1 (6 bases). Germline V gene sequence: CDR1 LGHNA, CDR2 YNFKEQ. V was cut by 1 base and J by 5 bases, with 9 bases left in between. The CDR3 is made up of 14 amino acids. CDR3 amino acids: CASSQGPGENIQYF. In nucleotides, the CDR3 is TGTGCCAGCAGCCAAGGGCCAGGGGAAAACATTCAGTACTTC.

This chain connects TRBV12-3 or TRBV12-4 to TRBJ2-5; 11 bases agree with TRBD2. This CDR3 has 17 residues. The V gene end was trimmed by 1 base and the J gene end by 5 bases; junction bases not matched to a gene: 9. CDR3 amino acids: CASSLGSSGGYIETQYF. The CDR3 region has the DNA TGTGCCAGCAGTTTAGGGTCTAGCGGGGGGTATATTGAGACCCAGTACTTC.

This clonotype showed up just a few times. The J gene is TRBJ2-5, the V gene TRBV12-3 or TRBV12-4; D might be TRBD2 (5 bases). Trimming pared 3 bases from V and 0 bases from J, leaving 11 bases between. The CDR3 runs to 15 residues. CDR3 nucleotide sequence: TGTGCCAGCAGTTTGGGAGACACTTACCAAGAGACCCAGTACTTC. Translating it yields CASSLGDTYQETQYF.

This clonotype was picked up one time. The CDR3 is CSASRGEIRETQYF. Written as DNA, the CDR3 is TGCAGTGCCTCGCGGGGGGAGATTCGAGAGACCCAGTACTTC. V is TRBV20-1 and J is TRBJ2-5; 8 positions agree with TRBD2. Germline assignment: CDR1 DFQATT and CDR2 SNEGSKA (reference sequence). V shed 6 bases, J shed 4 bases, and the junction held 10 bases outside the gene matches. The CDR3 is made up of 14 amino acids.

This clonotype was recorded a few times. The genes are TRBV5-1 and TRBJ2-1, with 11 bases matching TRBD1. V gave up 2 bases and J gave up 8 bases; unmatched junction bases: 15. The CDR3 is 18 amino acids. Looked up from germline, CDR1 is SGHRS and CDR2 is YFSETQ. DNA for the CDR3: TGCGCCAGCAGCTTATTTAGGTCGGGGACAGGGGGGTCGCATGAGCAGTTCTTC. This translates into CASSLFRSGTGGSHEQFF.

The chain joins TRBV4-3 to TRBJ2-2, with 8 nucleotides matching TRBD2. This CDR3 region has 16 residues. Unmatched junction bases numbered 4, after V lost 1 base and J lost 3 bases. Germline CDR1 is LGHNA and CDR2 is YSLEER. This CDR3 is CASSQAGGPHTGELFF. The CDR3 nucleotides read TGCGCCAGCAGCCAAGCGGGGGGGCCACACACCGGGGAGCTGTTTTTT.